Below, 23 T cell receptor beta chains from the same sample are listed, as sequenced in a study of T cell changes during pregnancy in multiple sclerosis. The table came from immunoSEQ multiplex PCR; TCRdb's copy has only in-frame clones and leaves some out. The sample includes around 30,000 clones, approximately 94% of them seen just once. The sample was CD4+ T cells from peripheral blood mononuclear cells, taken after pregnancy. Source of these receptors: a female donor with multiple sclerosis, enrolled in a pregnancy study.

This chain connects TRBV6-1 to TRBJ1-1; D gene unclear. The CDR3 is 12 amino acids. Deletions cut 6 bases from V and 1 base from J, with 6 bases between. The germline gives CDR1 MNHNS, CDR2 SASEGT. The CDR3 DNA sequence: TGTGCCAGCAGAAGACAGAACACTGAAGCTTTCTTT. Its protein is CASRRQNTEAFF.

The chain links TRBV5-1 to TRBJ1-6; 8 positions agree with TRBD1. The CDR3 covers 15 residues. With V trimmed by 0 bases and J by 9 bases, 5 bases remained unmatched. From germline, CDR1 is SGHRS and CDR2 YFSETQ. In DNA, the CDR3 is TGCGCCAGCAGCTTGGGAGGACAGGGAATTTCACCCCTCCACTTT. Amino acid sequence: CASSLGGQGISPLHF. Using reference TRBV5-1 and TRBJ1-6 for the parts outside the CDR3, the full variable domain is KAGVTQTPRYLIKTRGQQVTLSCSPISGHRSVSWYQQTPGQGLQFLFEYFSETQRNKGNFPGRFSGRQFSNSRSEMNVSTLELGDSALYLCASSLGGQGISPLHFGNGTRLTVT.

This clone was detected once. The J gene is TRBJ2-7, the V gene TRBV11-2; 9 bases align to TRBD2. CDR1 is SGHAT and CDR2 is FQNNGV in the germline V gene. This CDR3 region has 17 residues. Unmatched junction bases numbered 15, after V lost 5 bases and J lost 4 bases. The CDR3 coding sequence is TGTGCCAGCAGCGGCGAACTAGCGGGCTTGTCGGCTTACGAGCAGTACTTC. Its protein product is CASSGELAGLSAYEQYF.

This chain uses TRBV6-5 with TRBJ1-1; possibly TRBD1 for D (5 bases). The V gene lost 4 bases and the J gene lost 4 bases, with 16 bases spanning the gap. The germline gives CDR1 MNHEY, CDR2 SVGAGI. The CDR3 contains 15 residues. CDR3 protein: CASSSLSGGGTEAFF. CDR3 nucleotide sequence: TGTGCCAGCAGTTCCCTTAGTGGGGGGGGCACTGAAGCTTTCTTT.

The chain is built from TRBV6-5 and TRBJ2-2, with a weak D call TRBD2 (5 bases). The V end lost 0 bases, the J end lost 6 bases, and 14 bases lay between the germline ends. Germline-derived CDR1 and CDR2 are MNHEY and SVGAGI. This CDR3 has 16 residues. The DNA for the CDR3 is TGTGCCAGCAGTTACTCCTTCAAGGCGGGCTCCGGGGAGCTGTTTTTT. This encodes CASSYSFKAGSGELFF.

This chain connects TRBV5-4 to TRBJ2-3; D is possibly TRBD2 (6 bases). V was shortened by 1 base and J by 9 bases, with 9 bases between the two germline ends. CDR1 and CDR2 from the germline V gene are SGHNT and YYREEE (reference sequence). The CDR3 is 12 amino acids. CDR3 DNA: TGTGCCAGCAGCTTGAGGGAGGCGACGCAGTATTTT. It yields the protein CASSLREATQYF.

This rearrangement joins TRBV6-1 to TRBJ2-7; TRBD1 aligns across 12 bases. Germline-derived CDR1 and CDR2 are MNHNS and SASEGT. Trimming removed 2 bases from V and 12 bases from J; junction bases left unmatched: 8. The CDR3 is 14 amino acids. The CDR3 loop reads CASSESGTGGFWYF. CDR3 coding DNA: TGTGCCAGCAGTGAAAGCGGGACAGGGGGCTTCTGGTACTTC.

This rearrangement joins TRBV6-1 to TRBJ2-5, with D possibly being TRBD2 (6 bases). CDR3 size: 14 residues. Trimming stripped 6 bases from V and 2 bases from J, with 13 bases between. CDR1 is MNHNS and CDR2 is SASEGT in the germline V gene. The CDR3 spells CASRLSREQETQYF. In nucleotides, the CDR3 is TGTGCCAGCAGGCTATCCCGGGAGCAAGAGACCCAGTACTTC.

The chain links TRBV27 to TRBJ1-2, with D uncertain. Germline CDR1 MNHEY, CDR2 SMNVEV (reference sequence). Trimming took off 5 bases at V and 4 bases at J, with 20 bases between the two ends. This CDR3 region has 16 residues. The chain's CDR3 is CASSGMGARGGYGYTF. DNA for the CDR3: TGTGCCAGCAGTGGAATGGGCGCCCGGGGAGGCTATGGCTACACCTTC.

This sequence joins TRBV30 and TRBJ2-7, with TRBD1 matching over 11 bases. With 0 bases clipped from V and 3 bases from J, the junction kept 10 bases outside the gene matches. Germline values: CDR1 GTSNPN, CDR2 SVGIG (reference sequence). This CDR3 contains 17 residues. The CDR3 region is CAWSVSRTGGSRYEQYF. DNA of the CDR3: TGTGCCTGGAGTGTATCCCGGACAGGGGGCTCTCGCTACGAGCAGTACTTC. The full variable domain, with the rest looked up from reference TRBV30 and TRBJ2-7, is SQTIHQWPATLVQPVGSPLSLECTVEGTSNPNLYWYRQAAGRGLQLLFYSVGIGQISSEVPQNLSASRPQDRQFILSSKKLLLSDSGFYLCAWSVSRTGGSRYEQYFGPGTRLTVT.

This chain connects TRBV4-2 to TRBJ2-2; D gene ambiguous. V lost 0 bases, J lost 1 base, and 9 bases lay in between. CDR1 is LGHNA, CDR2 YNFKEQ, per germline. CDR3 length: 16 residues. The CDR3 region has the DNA TGTGCCAGCAGCCAAGACGTTTCCGGGAACACCGGGGAGCTGTTTTTT. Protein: CASSQDVSGNTGELFF.

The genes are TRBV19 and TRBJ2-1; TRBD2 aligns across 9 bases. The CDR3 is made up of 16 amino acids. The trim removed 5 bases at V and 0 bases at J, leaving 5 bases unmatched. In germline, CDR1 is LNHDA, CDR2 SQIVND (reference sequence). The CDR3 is CASSPRGRGSYNEQFF. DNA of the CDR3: TGTGCCAGTAGTCCCCGCGGGAGGGGCTCCTACAATGAGCAGTTCTTC.

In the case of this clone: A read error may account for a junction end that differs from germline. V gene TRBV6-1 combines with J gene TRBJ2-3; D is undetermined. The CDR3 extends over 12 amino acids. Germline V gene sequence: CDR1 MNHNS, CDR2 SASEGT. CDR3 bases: TGTGCCAGCAGTGAACCGGGTCTCGTTTCTGGTTTT. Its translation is CASSEPGLVSGF.

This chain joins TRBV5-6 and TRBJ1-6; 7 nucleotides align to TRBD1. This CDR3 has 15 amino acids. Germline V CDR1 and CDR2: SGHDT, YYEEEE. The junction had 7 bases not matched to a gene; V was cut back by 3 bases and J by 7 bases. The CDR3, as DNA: TGTGCCAGCAGCTCGAGACAGGGTAGGAATTCACCCCTCCACTTT. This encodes CASSSRQGRNSPLHF. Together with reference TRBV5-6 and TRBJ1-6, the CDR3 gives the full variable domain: DAGVTQSPTHLIKTRGQQVTLRCSPKSGHDTVSWYQQALGQGPQFIFQYYEEEERQRGNFPDRFSGHQFPNYSSELNVNALLLGDSALYLCASSSRQGRNSPLHFGNGTRLTVT.

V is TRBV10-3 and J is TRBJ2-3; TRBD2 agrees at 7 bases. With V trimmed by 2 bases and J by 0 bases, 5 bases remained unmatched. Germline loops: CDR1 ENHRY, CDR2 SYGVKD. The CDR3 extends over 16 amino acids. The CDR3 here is CAISEAYSGSTDTQYF. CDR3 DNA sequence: TGTGCCATCAGTGAGGCTTATAGCGGGAGCACAGATACGCAGTATTTT.

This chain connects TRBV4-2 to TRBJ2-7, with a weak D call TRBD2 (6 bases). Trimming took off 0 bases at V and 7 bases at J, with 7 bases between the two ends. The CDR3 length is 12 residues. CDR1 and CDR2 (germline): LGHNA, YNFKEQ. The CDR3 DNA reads TGTGCCAGCAGCCAAGATGGGGGGGAGCAGTACTTC. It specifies CASSQDGGEQYF.

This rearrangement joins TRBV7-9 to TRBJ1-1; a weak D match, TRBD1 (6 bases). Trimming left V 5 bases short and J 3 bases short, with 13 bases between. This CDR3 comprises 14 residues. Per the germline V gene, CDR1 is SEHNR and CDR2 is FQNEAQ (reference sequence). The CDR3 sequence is CASSIQGTDTEAFF. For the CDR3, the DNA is TGTGCCAGCAGCATACAGGGAACGGACACTGAAGCTTTCTTT.

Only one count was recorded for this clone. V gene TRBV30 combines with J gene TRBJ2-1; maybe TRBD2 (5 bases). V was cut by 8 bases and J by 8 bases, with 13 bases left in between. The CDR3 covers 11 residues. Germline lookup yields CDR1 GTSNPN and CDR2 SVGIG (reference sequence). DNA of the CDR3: TGTGCCGTGGCTAGCTGGGATGAGCAGTTCTTC. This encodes CAVASWDEQFF. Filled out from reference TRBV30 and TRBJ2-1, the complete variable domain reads SQTIHQWPATLVQPVGSPLSLECTVEGTSNPNLYWYRQAAGRGLQLLFYSVGIGQISSEVPQNLSASRPQDRQFILSSKKLLLSDSGFYLCAVASWDEQFFGPGTRLTVL.

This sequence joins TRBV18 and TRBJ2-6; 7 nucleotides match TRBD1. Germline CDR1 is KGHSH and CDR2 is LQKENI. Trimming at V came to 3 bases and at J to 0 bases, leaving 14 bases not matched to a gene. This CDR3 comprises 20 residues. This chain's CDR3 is CASSPITPTGDISGANVLTF. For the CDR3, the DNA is TGTGCCAGCTCACCCATAACTCCAACAGGGGACATCTCTGGGGCCAACGTCCTGACTTTC. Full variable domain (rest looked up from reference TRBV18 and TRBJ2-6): NAGVMQNPRHLVRRRGQEARLRCSPMKGHSHVYWYRQLPEEGLKFMVYLQKENIIDESGMPKERFSAEFPKEGPSILRIQQVVRGDSAAYFCASSPITPTGDISGANVLTFGAGSRLTVL.

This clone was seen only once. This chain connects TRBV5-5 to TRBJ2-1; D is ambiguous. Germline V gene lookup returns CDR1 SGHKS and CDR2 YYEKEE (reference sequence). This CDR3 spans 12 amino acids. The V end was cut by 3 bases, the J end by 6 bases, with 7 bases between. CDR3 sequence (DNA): TGTGCCAGCAGCTCCCTAGGCAATGAGCAGTTCTTC. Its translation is CASSSLGNEQFF.

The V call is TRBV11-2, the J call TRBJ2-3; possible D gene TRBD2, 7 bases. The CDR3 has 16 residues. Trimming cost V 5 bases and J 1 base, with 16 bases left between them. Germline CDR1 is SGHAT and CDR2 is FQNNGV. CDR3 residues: CASSPGAGVRTDTQYF. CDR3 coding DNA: TGTGCCAGCAGCCCAGGGGCGGGAGTACGCACAGATACGCAGTATTTT.

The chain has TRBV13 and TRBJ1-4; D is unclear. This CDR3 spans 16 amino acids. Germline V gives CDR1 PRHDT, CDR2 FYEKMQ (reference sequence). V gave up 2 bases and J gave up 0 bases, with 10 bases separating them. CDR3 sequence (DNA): TGTGCCAGCAGCTTAAACCAGGCAGCAACTAATGAAAAACTGTTTTTT. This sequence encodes CASSLNQAATNEKLFF.

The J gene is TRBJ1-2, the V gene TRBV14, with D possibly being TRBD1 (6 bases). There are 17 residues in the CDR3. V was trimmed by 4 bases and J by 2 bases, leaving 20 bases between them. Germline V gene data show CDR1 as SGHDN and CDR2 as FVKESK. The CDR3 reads CASSRSSRTDSNYGYTF. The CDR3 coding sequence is TGTGCCAGCAGCCGATCGTCTAGGACAGATTCGAACTATGGCTACACCTTC.